Below, 19 T cell receptor beta chains from the same sample are listed, as sequenced in a study of cytomegalovirus exposure and HLA in healthy donors. Assay: immunoSEQ multiplex PCR; the TCRdb copy retains only in-frame clones and omits some. The sample lists about 160,000 clones, roughly 91% occurring once. Material for sequencing was PBMCs. The receptors here all came from a man aged 18 to 30 in good health and CMV-seropositive.

The table lists this clone with a few counts. The chain employs TRBV4-1 and TRBJ2-7; TRBD1 is a possible D gene (6 bases). The CDR3 contains 16 residues. Looked up from germline, CDR1 is MGHRA and CDR2 is YSYEKL. Trimming stripped 0 bases from V and 1 base from J, with 13 bases between. CDR3 DNA: TGCGCCAGCAGCCAAGAACGCATCAGGGGTTCCTACGAGCAGTACTTC. This gives the protein CASSQERIRGSYEQYF.

Comments on this clone: Additional DNA sequences in this sample encode the identical CDR3. The chain combines TRBV15 with TRBJ1-5; a weak D match, TRBD1 (6 bases). The CDR3 spans 16 residues. Germline V CDR1 and CDR2: LNHNV, YYDKDF (reference sequence). Trimming took off 0 bases at V and 2 bases at J, with 11 bases between the two ends. The CDR3 region has the DNA TGTGCCACCAGCAGAGATTTGTCAGGGGGCAATCAGCCCCAGCATTTT. Its translation: CATSRDLSGGNQPQHF.

V and J are TRBV29-1 and TRBJ1-2; a weak D match, TRBD1 (5 bases). The CDR3 is 13 residues long. Germline loops: CDR1 SQVTM, CDR2 ANQGSEA. V was pared by 3 bases and J by 4 bases, with 12 bases between. This CDR3 is CSVDTTGTYGYTF. CDR3 coding DNA: TGCAGCGTTGATACTACAGGTACCTATGGCTACACCTTC.

J is TRBJ1-2 and V is TRBV19; D possibly corresponds to TRBD1 (6 bases). Trimming removed 3 bases at V and 4 bases at J, with 18 bases between. The CDR3 loop spans 16 amino acids. Germline V gene data show CDR1 as LNHDA and CDR2 as SQIVND (reference sequence). CDR3 amino acids: CASSISVRGAGYGYTF. The DNA for the CDR3 is TGTGCCAGTAGTATCTCCGTCCGGGGGGCAGGCTATGGCTACACCTTC.

The chain links TRBV6-1 to TRBJ2-1; 12 positions match TRBD1. The CDR3 runs 14 residues. CDR1 is MNHNS and CDR2 is SASEGT in the germline V gene. V trimming: 7 bases; J trimming: 7 bases; junction bases outside the gene matches: 5. As DNA, the CDR3 is TGTGCCAGCACCCGGGACAGGGGGCGGAATGAGCAGTTCTTC. As protein: CASTRDRGRNEQFF.

The chain employs TRBV4-1 and TRBJ2-1; 9 bases agree with TRBD2. With V trimmed by 4 bases and J by 7 bases, 11 bases remained unmatched. CDR3 length equals 16 residues. Germline CDR1 MGHRA, CDR2 YSYEKL. CDR3 residues: CASSPTLGGRVNEQFF. CDR3 coding DNA: TGCGCCAGCAGCCCAACCCTTGGCGGGAGGGTTAATGAGCAGTTCTTC.

The chain joins TRBV5-1 to TRBJ2-3; D is undetermined. The length of the CDR3 is 15 residues. Looked up from germline, CDR1 is SGHRS and CDR2 is YFSETQ. The V end was cut by 1 base, the J end by 1 base, with 10 bases between. The CDR3 DNA follows: TGCGCCAGCAGCTTGTCGTTCGCAGGCACAGATACGCAGTATTTT. Translating it yields CASSLSFAGTDTQYF.

The rearrangement joins TRBV4-2 to TRBJ2-5, with 9 bases fitting TRBD1. CDR3 length: 17 amino acids. V was clipped by 4 bases and J by 5 bases; unmatched bases: 14. Germline CDR1 and CDR2: LGHNA and YNFKEQ. The CDR3 protein is CASSPSTGTGTGETQYF. The CDR3 region has the DNA TGTGCCAGCAGCCCATCAACCGGGACAGGGACTGGGGAGACCCAGTACTTC.

The CDR3 DNA reads as TGTGCCAGCAGCGTCGGACTAGTCGGCGTCGATACGCAGTATTTT. Its translation is CASSVGLVGVDTQYF. V usage is TRBV7-6 and J usage is TRBJ2-3; the match to TRBD2 covers 7 bases. Germline CDR1 and CDR2: SGHVS and FNYEAQ. J was trimmed by 6 bases and V by 5 bases; bases with no gene match: 11. This CDR3 has 15 residues.

The chain has TRBV28 and TRBJ1-5; D gene unclear. The CDR3 loop spans 14 amino acids. Germline assignment: CDR1 MDHEN and CDR2 SYDVKM. With 5 bases removed from V and 7 bases from J, the gap between germline ends came to 15 bases. The CDR3 DNA reads TGTGCCAGCAGTCCACCGCATGGCTCCCAGCCCCAGCATTTT. Protein product: CASSPPHGSQPQHF. The variable domain in full, completed from reference TRBV28 and TRBJ1-5, reads DVKVTQSSRYLVKRTGEKVFLECVQDMDHENMFWYRQDPGLGLRLIYFSYDVKMKEKGDIPEGYSVSREKKERFSLILESASTNQTSMYLCASSPPHGSQPQHFGDGTRLSIL.

This clone was observed a handful of times. The chain couples TRBV5-1 to TRBJ2-7; D may be TRBD2 (6 bases). V was cut by 0 bases and J by 0 bases, with 13 bases left in between. This CDR3 region has 16 residues. CDR1 is SGHRS and CDR2 is YFSETQ in the germline V gene. DNA of the CDR3: TGCGCCAGCAGCTTGGCCAGCGGGCTAAGCTCCTACGAGCAGTACTTC. Its translation: CASSLASGLSSYEQYF. Full variable domain (remainder filled in from reference TRBV5-1 and TRBJ2-7): KAGVTQTPRYLIKTRGQQVTLSCSPISGHRSVSWYQQTPGQGLQFLFEYFSETQRNKGNFPGRFSGRQFSNSRSEMNVSTLELGDSALYLCASSLASGLSSYEQYFGPGTRLTVT.

V gene TRBV10-3 combines with J gene TRBJ2-7; 7 bases are a match to TRBD1. The CDR3 has 13 amino acids. Germline assignment: CDR1 ENHRY and CDR2 SYGVKD. The trim removed 7 bases at V and 6 bases at J, leaving 9 bases unmatched. CDR3 residues: CAITPDRASEQYF. The CDR3 bases are TGTGCCATCACTCCCGACAGGGCTAGCGAGCAGTACTTC.

The chain has TRBV2 and TRBJ2-3, with TRBD2 identical over 11 bases. V lost 3 bases, J lost 4 bases, and 3 bases stayed unmatched. Germline V gives CDR1 SNHLY, CDR2 FYNNEI. The CDR3 loop spans 15 amino acids. CDR3 DNA: TGTGCCAGCAGTGATAGCGGGAGGGGGCCAGATACGCAGTATTTT. It is translated as CASSDSGRGPDTQYF. The complete variable domain, with remaining parts taken from reference TRBV2 and TRBJ2-3, reads EPEVTQTPSHQVTQMGQEVILRCVPISNHLYFYWYRQILGQKVEFLVSFYNNEISEKSEIFDDQFSVERPDGSNFTLKIRSTKLEDSAMYFCASSDSGRGPDTQYFGPGTRLTVL.

This chain links TRBV30 with TRBJ1-1; possible D gene TRBD1, 6 bases. This CDR3 has 12 amino acids. Per the germline V gene, CDR1 is GTSNPN and CDR2 is SVGIG (reference sequence). The V end was cut by 1 base, the J end by 11 bases, with 14 bases between. The CDR3 spells CAWSGQDQAAFF. The CDR3 nucleotides are TGTGCCTGGAGTGGACAGGACCAGGCGGCTTTCTTT.

V is TRBV5-1 and J is TRBJ2-5; D is possibly TRBD2 (6 bases). V dropped 0 bases and J dropped 1 base, with 13 bases sitting between them. This CDR3 region has 16 residues. Germline CDR1 and CDR2: SGHRS and YFSETQ. The CDR3 loop is CASSLAPGLSQETQYF. The CDR3 DNA is TGCGCCAGCAGCTTGGCCCCGGGACTGAGCCAAGAGACCCAGTACTTC.

V gene TRBV7-9 combines with J gene TRBJ1-2; 10 nucleotides align to TRBD1. The J segment lost 3 bases and the V segment lost 5 bases, leaving 9 bases of the junction unmatched. This CDR3 has 16 residues. Germline-derived CDR1 and CDR2 are SEHNR and FQNEAQ (reference sequence). The CDR3 DNA sequence: TGTGCCAGCAGCCGGACAGGGGGGGACCTACACTATGGCTACACCTTC. Its protein product is CASSRTGGDLHYGYTF.

The chain employs TRBV5-8 and TRBJ2-7; D may be TRBD1 (6 bases). Germline-derived CDR1 and CDR2 are SGHTS and YDEGEE. V was pared by 2 bases and J by 2 bases, with 8 bases between. The CDR3 runs to 13 residues. CDR3 region: CASSLQGAYEQYF. CDR3 in DNA: TGTGCCAGCAGCTTACAGGGAGCCTACGAGCAGTACTTC.

The V gene is TRBV28, the J gene TRBJ2-7; 13 bases align to TRBD2. V was pared by 5 bases and J by 5 bases, with 12 bases of the junction left unmatched. Germline V gene lookup returns CDR1 MDHEN and CDR2 SYDVKM. The CDR3 has 17 amino acids. CDR3 sequence: CASSPRTSGSRVDEQYF. The CDR3 coding sequence is TGTGCCAGCAGTCCCCGGACTAGCGGGAGTCGGGTCGACGAGCAGTACTTC.

This chain joins TRBV28 and TRBJ2-1, with 8 bases matching TRBD1. The CDR3 extends over 18 amino acids. From germline, CDR1 is MDHEN and CDR2 SYDVKM. Germline trimming cut 4 bases from V and 5 bases from J; bases unmatched to any gene: 16. CDR3 in amino acids: CASSSSVVGTGTNNEQFF. The CDR3 nucleotides read TGTGCCAGCAGTTCCTCCGTAGTCGGGACAGGTACCAACAATGAGCAGTTCTTC.